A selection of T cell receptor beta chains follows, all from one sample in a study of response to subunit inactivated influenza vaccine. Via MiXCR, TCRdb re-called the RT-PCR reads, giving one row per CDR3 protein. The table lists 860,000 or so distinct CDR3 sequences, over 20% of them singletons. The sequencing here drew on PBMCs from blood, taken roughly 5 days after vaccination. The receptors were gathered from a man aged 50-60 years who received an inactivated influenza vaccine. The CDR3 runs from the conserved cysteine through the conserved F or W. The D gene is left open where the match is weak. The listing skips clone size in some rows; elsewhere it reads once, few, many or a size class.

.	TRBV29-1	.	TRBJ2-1	CSGRAGIRFNEQFF	TGCAGCGGTCGGGCGGGGATAAGGTTTAATGAGCAGTTCTTC
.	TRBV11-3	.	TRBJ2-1	CASSVEWGNEQFF	TGTGCCAGCAGCGTAGAGTGGGGCAATGAGCAGTTCTTC
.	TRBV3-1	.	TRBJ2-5	CASSQDRDTQETQYF	TGTGCCAGCAGCCAAGATCGTGACACCCAAGAGACCCAGTACTTC
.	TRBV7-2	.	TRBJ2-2	CASSLITDHTGELFF	TGTGCCAGCAGCTTAATAACGGACCACACCGGGGAGCTGTTTTTT
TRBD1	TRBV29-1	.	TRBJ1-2	CSVEDLQGAFGYTF	TGCAGCGTTGAAGATCTCCAGGGGGCGTTTGGCTACACCTTC
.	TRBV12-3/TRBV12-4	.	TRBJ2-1	CASSPYSSNEQFF	TGTGCCAGCAGTCCGTACTCTAGCAATGAGCAGTTCTTC
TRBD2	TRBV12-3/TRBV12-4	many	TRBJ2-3	CASSLGGGAEDTQYF	TGTGCCAGCAGTTTAGGCGGGGGGGCGGAAGATACGCAGTATTTT
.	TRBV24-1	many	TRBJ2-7	CATSAWTGGLYEQYF	TGTGCCACCAGTGCTTGGACAGGAGGGCTCTACGAGCAGTACTTC
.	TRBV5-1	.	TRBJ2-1	CASSPLGLDYNEQFF	TGCGCCAGCAGCCCGTTGGGGTTAGACTACAATGAGCAGTTCTTC
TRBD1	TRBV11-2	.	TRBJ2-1	CASSSWDRDHEQFF	TGTGCCAGCAGCTCCTGGGACAGGGACCATGAGCAGTTCTTC
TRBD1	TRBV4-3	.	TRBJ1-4	CASSHGQGNEKLFF	TGCGCCAGCAGTCACGGACAGGGGAATGAAAAACTGTTTTTT
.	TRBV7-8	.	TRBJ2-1	CASSQIASGVSYNEQFF	TGTGCCAGCAGCCAGATAGCGTCGGGGGTCTCCTACAATGAGCAGTTCTTC
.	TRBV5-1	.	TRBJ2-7	CASSFSAGPSYEQYF	TGCGCCAGCAGCTTTAGTGCGGGTCCCTCCTACGAGCAGTACTTC
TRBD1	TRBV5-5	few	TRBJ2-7	CASSLGLSTGKFYEQYF	TGTGCCAGCAGCTTGGGCCTTTCGACAGGGAAGTTCTACGAGCAGTACTTC
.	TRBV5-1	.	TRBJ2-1	CASSLGQAVFF	TGCGCCAGCAGCTTGGGACAGGCAGTCTTCTTC
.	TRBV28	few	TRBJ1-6	CASSPGGGSSYNSPLHF	TGTGCCAGCAGTCCCGGTGGAGGGAGCTCCTATAATTCACCCCTCCACTTT
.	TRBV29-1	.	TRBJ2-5	CSSSGGGETQYF	TGCAGCTCGAGTGGAGGGGGGGAGACCCAGTACTTC
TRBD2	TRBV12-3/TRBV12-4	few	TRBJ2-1	CASSFTGGVNNEQFF	TGTGCCAGCAGTTTTACGGGGGGTGTGAACAATGAGCAGTTCTTC
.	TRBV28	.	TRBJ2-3	CASSLRSHTQYF	TGTGCCAGCAGTTTGAGGTCCCATACGCAGTATTTT
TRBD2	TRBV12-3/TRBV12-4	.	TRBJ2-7	CASSLRGRAFEQYF	TGTGCCAGCAGTTTACGCGGGAGGGCCTTCGAGCAGTACTTC
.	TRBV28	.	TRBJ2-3	CASSLVRERTADTQYF	TGTGCCAGCAGTTTAGTCCGGGAGCGGACAGCAGATACGCAGTATTTT
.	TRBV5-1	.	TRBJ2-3	CASSYWGTTYTDTQYF	TGCGCCAGCAGCTATTGGGGCACTACTTACACAGATACGCAGTATTTT
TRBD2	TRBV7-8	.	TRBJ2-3	CASSLRGDGTDTQYF	TGTGCCAGCAGCTTACGGGGGGATGGCACAGATACGCAGTATTTT
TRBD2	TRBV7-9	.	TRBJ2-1	CASSPGLAGAFNEQFF	TGTGCCAGCAGCCCCGGACTAGCGGGAGCTTTCAATGAGCAGTTCTTC
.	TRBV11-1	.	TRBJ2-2	CASSRTDRYTGELFF	TGTGCCAGCAGCCGGACGGACCGATACACCGGGGAGCTGTTTTTT
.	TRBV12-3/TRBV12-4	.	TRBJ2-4	CASSSPTDRNIQYF	TGTGCCAGCAGTTCGCCGACAGACCGAAACATTCAGTACTTC
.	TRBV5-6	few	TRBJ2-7	CASSGEGGIYEQYF	TGTGCCAGCAGCGGGGAAGGGGGGATCTACGAGCAGTACTTC
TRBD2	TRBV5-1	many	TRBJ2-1	CASSFTSGHNEQFF	TGCGCCAGCAGCTTCACTAGCGGACACAATGAGCAGTTCTTC
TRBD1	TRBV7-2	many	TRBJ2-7	CASSSPGTGAYEQYF	TGTGCCAGCAGCTCTCCCGGGACAGGGGCCTACGAGCAGTACTTC
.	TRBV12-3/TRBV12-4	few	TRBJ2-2	CASSLEPRGGELFF	TGTGCCAGCAGTTTAGAGCCCAGGGGCGGGGAGCTGTTTTTT
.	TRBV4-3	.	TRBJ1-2	CASSQEAGANYGYTF	TGCGCCAGCAGCCAAGAGGCAGGGGCTAACTATGGCTACACCTTC
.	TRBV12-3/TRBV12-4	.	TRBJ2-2	CASSLQGSGGELFF	TGTGCCAGCAGTTTACAGGGTAGCGGCGGGGAGCTGTTTTTT